The rows below give T cell receptor beta chains drawn from one sample of a study of blood T cells in healthy people across ages. TCRdb analysed the 5' RACE reads with MiXCR anew, one entry per CDR3 protein. The sample includes some 1,500,000 distinct CDR3 sequences, about 45% seen only once; the top ten take around 4%. Sequenced: blood. These receptors were obtained from a woman between 18 and 29 years old in good health. CDR3s include the opening cysteine and the closing phenylalanine or tryptophan. The D gene is left open where the match is weak. For some rows the clone size is stated as once, few or many, or as a class when expanded; others skip it.

v_call	d_call	clone_size	j_call	cdr3_length	cdr3_aa	cdr3_nt
TRBV12-3/TRBV12-4	NA	few	TRBJ2-1	13	CASSFWMSNEQFF	TGTGCCAGCAGTTTTTGGATGTCCAATGAGCAGTTCTTC
TRBV20-1	TRBD1	NA	TRBJ2-7	14	CSATWTGRPYEQYF	TGCAGTGCCACTTGGACAGGGAGGCCCTACGAGCAGTACTTC
TRBV4-3	NA	few	TRBJ2-3	15	CASSQDSGRWDTQYF	TGCGCCAGCAGCCAAGATTCAGGGAGATGGGATACGCAGTATTTT
TRBV7-9	NA	NA	TRBJ1-4	16	CASSLGSGQLNEKLFF	TGTGCCAGCAGCTTAGGGTCCGGACAGCTGAATGAAAAACTGTTTTTT
TRBV4-3	NA	few	TRBJ2-5	17	CASSQDFRPPYQETQYF	TGCGCCAGCAGCCAAGATTTTCGGCCTCCCTACCAAGAGACCCAGTACTTC
TRBV6-5	TRBD1	few	TRBJ2-1	17	CASSYSRTGGDFNEQFF	TGTGCCAGCAGTTACTCAAGGACAGGGGGCGACTTTAATGAGCAGTTCTTC
TRBV20-1	NA	NA	TRBJ2-5	14	CSARDAQTQETQYF	TGCAGTGCTAGAGACGCACAGACCCAAGAGACCCAGTACTTC
TRBV7-2	TRBD1	NA	TRBJ2-4	14	CASSLSGQGYIQYF	TGTGCCAGCAGCTTAAGTGGACAGGGGTACATTCAGTACTTC
TRBV20-1	TRBD2	few	TRBJ2-5	13	CSARNSGGETQYF	TGCAGTGCTAGGAATTCGGGGGGAGAGACCCAGTACTTC
TRBV15	NA	NA	TRBJ1-4	12	CATSTANEKLFF	TGTGCCACCAGTACCGCTAATGAAAAACTGTTTTTT
TRBV5-1	NA	NA	TRBJ2-2	15	CASSLERLDTGELFF	TGCGCCAGCAGCTTGGAGAGGTTGGACACCGGGGAGCTGTTTTTT
TRBV29-1	TRBD2	few	TRBJ2-1	16	CSAQGAGGGSYNEQFF	TGCAGCGCCCAAGGAGCGGGAGGCGGCTCCTACAATGAGCAGTTCTTC
TRBV4-3	TRBD1	NA	TRBJ2-7	16	CASSQEAQGIPYEQYF	TGCGCCAGCAGCCAAGAGGCACAGGGGATCCCCTACGAGCAGTACTTC
TRBV13	TRBD1	NA	TRBJ1-1	17	CASSLLRPGGWNTEAFF	TGTGCCAGCAGCTTACTTCGGCCAGGGGGATGGAACACTGAAGCTTTCTTT
TRBV20-1	TRBD2	few	TRBJ2-7	16	CSAGRLGLAASYEQYF	TGCAGTGCTGGACGTCTAGGACTAGCTGCCTCCTACGAGCAGTACTTC
TRBV6-2/TRBV6-3	NA	NA	TRBJ2-7	15	CASSYRQANAYEQYF	TGTGCCAGCAGTTACCGACAAGCGAATGCCTACGAGCAGTACTTC
TRBV10-3	TRBD2	many	TRBJ2-3	15	CAISEFSGGTDTQYF	TGTGCCATCAGTGAGTTTAGCGGGGGCACAGATACGCAGTATTTT
TRBV11-1	NA	NA	TRBJ2-1	13	CASSTGMYNEQFF	TGTGCCAGCAGTACGGGGATGTACAATGAGCAGTTCTTC
TRBV29-1	TRBD2	few	TRBJ2-7	13	CSVELAGAGEQYF	TGCAGCGTTGAACTAGCGGGAGCTGGCGAGCAGTACTTC
TRBV7-6	TRBD2	NA	TRBJ2-1	15	CASSLEAGPRNEQFF	TGTGCCAGCAGCTTAGAAGCGGGGCCCCGCAATGAGCAGTTCTTC
TRBV6-5	NA	few	TRBJ2-1	11	CASSARGLQFF	TGTGCCAGCTCGGCTCGGGGGTTACAGTTCTTC
TRBV4-2	NA	once	TRBJ1-2	14	CASSQERGGSGYTF	TGTGCCAGCAGCCAGGAAAGGGGGGGCTCTGGCTACACCTTC
TRBV6-2/TRBV6-3	NA	few	TRBJ1-2	12	CASSYVSGGYTF	TGTGCCAGCAGTTACGTTTCAGGTGGCTACACCTTC
TRBV4-1	NA	few	TRBJ2-4	12	CASSQDPSKQYF	TGCGCCAGCAGCCAAGATCCATCCAAGCAGTACTTC
TRBV21-1	NA	NA	TRBJ2-1	12	CASKKHTGDQFF	TGTGCCAGCAAAAAGCACACAGGGGACCAGTTCTTC
TRBV12-3/TRBV12-4	NA	NA	TRBJ2-1	13	CASSLYGKKEQFF	TGTGCCAGCAGTCTCTACGGGAAGAAGGAGCAGTTCTTC
TRBV2	TRBD1	NA	TRBJ1-2	16	CASSEAMDRADYGYTF	TGTGCCAGCAGTGAAGCCATGGACAGGGCTGACTATGGCTACACCTTC
TRBV7-8	NA	few	TRBJ1-5	13	CASSGGAGQPQHF	TGTGCCAGCAGCGGAGGGGCGGGACAGCCCCAGCATTTT
TRBV29-1	NA	few	TRBJ2-3	14	CSVDGLRGTDTQYF	TGCAGCGTTGACGGCCTAAGAGGCACGGATACGCAGTATTTT
TRBV27	TRBD2	few	TRBJ2-1	16	CASSDGTSGTNNEQFF	TGTGCCAGCAGTGACGGGACTAGCGGGACTAACAATGAGCAGTTCTTC
TRBV5-6	TRBD2	NA	TRBJ2-7	15	CASSLILAGVYEQYF	TGTGCCAGCAGCTTGATCCTAGCGGGAGTGTACGAGCAGTACTTC
TRBV29-1	NA	NA	TRBJ2-5	13	CSVNLASRETQYF	TGCAGCGTTAATCTCGCCAGCAGAGAGACCCAGTACTTC
TRBV18	NA	few	TRBJ1-1	13	CASSPQANTEAFF	TGTGCCAGCAGCCCGCAAGCGAACACTGAAGCTTTCTTT
TRBV6-2/TRBV6-3	NA	NA	TRBJ2-7	12	CAVIGTNYEQYF	TGTGCCGTAATCGGAACCAACTACGAGCAGTACTTC
TRBV3-1	NA	NA	TRBJ2-7	16	CASSQGVWSSYNEQYF	TGTGCCAGCAGCCAAGGGGTCTGGAGCTCCTACAACGAGCAGTACTTC
TRBV7-9	TRBD1	few	TRBJ1-2	15	CASSNRDRGNYGYTF	TGTGCCAGCAGCAACCGGGACAGGGGCAACTATGGCTACACCTTC
TRBV7-2	NA	few	TRBJ2-7	13	CASSHGTHYEQYF	TGTGCCAGCAGCCACGGGACACACTACGAGCAGTACTTC
TRBV7-2	TRBD1	few	TRBJ1-2	16	CASSQLAGQGPMTYTF	TGTGCCAGCAGCCAATTAGCGGGACAGGGCCCAATGACCTACACCTTC
TRBV28	NA	NA	TRBJ1-2	12	CASSFHFYGYTF	TGTGCCAGCAGTTTCCATTTCTATGGCTACACCTTC
TRBV6-1	NA	NA	TRBJ1-5	15	CASRTTGISNQPQHF	TGTGCCAGCAGGACAACAGGGATTAGCAATCAGCCCCAGCATTTT
TRBV10-3	TRBD1	few	TRBJ2-1	15	CAISELGQGYNEQFF	TGTGCCATCAGTGAGTTGGGACAGGGGTATAATGAGCAGTTCTTC
TRBV29-1	TRBD2	few	TRBJ2-5	13	CSATPGGQETQYF	TGCAGCGCAACTCCGGGGGGCCAAGAGACCCAGTACTTC
TRBV6-5	TRBD1	few	TRBJ2-3	14	CASSPDRGWDTQYF	TGTGCCAGCAGTCCCGACAGGGGTTGGGATACGCAGTATTTT
TRBV7-9	TRBD2	once	TRBJ2-1	19	CASSLAASGSLAEYNEQFF	TGTGCCAGCAGCTTAGCGGCTAGCGGGAGTCTAGCGGAGTACAATGAGCAGTTCTTC
TRBV19	NA	NA	TRBJ2-1	13	CASSISVYNEQFF	TGTGCCAGTAGTATTAGCGTTTACAATGAGCAGTTCTTC
TRBV6-5	NA	few	TRBJ1-1	13	CASKTGSVTEAFF	TGTGCCAGCAAAACAGGTTCGGTCACTGAAGCTTTCTTT
TRBV7-2	NA	NA	TRBJ2-1	15	CASSLTGAEDNERFF	TGTGCCAGCAGCTTGACCGGGGCAGAAGACAATGAGCGGTTCTTC
TRBV25-1	NA	NA	TRBJ1-2	13	CASSDGTIKTYTF	TGTGCCAGCAGCGATGGGACAATAAAAACCTACACCTTC
TRBV3-1	TRBD2	few	TRBJ2-1	16	CASSQSRTSLFTEQFF	TGTGCCAGCAGCCAGTCCCGGACTAGTCTGTTCACTGAGCAGTTCTTC
TRBV27	TRBD2	few	TRBJ2-7	12	CASTRWGGEQYF	TGTGCCAGCACCCGTTGGGGGGGCGAGCAGTACTTC
TRBV28	TRBD2	few	TRBJ2-1	12	CASELAGREQFF	TGTGCCAGCGAGCTAGCGGGACGGGAGCAGTTCTTC